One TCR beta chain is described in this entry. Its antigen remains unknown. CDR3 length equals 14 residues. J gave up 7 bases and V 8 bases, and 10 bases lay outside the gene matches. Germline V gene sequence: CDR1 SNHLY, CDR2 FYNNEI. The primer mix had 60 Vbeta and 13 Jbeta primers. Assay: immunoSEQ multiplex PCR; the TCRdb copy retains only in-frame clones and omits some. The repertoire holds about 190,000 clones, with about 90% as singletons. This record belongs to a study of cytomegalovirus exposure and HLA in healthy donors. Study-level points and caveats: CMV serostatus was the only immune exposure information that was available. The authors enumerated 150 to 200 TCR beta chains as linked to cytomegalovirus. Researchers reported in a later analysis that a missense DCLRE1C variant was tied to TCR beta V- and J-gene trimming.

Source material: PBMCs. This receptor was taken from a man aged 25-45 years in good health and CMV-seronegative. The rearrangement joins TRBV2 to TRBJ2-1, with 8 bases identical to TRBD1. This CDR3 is CASRLDRDVNEQFF. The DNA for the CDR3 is TGTGCCAGCCGACTGGACAGGGATGTGAATGAGCAGTTCTTC.